The sequence of this T cell receptor (beta chain) was determined in a study of cytomegalovirus exposure and HLA in healthy donors. The V segment lost 6 bases and the J segment 3 bases; nucleotides outside the gene matches: 7. The CDR3 is 16 amino acids. The V gene's germline CDR1 is SEHNR and CDR2 FQNEAQ (reference sequence). Use of 60 Vbeta and 13 Jbeta primers characterized the PCR. The method was immunoSEQ multiplex PCR; TCRdb's version includes in-frame clones alone and lacks a portion of them. Here the sample spans roughly 89,000 clones, around 80% being singletons. The source of this sequence is a man between 18 and 35 years old in good health and CMV-seronegative. This chain joins TRBV7-9 and TRBJ2-2; 10 positions agree with TRBD1. Input material: PBMCs. The CDR3 is CASRTGQGVHTGELFF. The CDR3 DNA follows: TGTGCCAGCAGGACCGGACAGGGGGTTCACACCGGGGAGCTGTTTTTT.